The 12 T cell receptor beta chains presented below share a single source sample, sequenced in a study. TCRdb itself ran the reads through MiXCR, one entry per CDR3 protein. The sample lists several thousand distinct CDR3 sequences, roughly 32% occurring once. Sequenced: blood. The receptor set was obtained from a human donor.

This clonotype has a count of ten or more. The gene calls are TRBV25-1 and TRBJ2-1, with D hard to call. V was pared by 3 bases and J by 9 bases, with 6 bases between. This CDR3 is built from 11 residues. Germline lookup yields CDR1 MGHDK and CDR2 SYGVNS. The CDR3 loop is CASSDPGEQFF. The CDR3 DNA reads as TGTGCCAGCAGTGACCCCGGTGAGCAGTTCTTC.

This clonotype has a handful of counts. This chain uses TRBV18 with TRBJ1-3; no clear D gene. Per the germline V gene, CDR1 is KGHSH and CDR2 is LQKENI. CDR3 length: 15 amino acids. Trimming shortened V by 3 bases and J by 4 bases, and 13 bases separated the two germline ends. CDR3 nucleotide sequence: TGTGCCAGCTCACCTTCTGACGGGTTCGGAAACACCATATATTTT. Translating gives CASSPSDGFGNTIYF.

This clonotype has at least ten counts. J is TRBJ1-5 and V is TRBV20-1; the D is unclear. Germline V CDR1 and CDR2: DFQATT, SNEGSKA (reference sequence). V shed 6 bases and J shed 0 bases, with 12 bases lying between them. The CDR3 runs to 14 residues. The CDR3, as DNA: TGCAGTGCGAAGACGGATTATAGCAATCAGCCCCAGCATTTT. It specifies CSAKTDYSNQPQHF.

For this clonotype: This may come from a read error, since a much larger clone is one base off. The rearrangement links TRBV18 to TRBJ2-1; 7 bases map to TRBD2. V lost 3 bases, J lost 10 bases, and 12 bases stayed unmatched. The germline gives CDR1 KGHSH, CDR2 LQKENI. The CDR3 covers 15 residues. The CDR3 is CASSPSGTTQYEQFF. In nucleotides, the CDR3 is TGTGCCAGCTCACCTTCCGGGACTACCCAATACGAGCAGTTCTTC.

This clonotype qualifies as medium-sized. CDR3 amino acids: CASSQTSSTDTQYF. The CDR3 DNA sequence: TGCGCCAGCAGCCAGACTAGCAGCACAGATACGCAGTATTTT. The V and J genes are TRBV5-1 and TRBJ2-3, with 7 bases aligning to TRBD2. The CDR3 loop spans 14 amino acids. Germline V gene lookup returns CDR1 SGHRS and CDR2 YFSETQ. The V gene end was trimmed by 4 bases and the J gene end by 0 bases; junction bases not matched to a gene: 2.

CDR3 residues: CSAAPPGPGETQYF. DNA of the CDR3: TGCAGTGCTGCCCCCCCCGGTCCGGGAGAGACCCAGTACTTC. The chain combines TRBV20-1 with TRBJ2-5; unclear D gene. Germline assignment: CDR1 DFQATT and CDR2 SNEGSKA (reference sequence). The CDR3 is 14 residues long. V was trimmed by 5 bases and J by 4 bases, leaving 17 bases between them.

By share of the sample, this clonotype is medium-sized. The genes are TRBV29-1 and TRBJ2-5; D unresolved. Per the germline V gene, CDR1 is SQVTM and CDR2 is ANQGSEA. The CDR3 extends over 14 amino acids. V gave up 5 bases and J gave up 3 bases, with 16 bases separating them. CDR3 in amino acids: CSVIALQWEETQYF. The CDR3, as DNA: TGCAGCGTTATTGCTCTACAGTGGGAAGAGACCCAGTACTTC.

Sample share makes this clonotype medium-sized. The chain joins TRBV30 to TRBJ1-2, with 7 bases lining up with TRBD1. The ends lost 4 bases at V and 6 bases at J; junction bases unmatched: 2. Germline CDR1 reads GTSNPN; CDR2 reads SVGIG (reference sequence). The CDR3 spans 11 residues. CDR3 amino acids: CAWNTGDGYTF. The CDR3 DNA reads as TGTGCCTGGAACACAGGGGATGGCTACACCTTC.

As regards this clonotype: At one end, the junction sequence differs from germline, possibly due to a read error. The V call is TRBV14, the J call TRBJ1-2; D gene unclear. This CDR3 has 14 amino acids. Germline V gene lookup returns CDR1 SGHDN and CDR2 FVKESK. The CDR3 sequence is CASSPRGLGYSYTF. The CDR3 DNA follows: TGTGCCAGCAGCCCCCGAGGGTTGGGCTATAGCTACACCTTC. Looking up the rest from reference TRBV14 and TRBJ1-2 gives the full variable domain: EAGVTQFPSHSVIEKGQTVTLRCDPISGHDNLYWYRRVMGKEIKFLLHFVKESKQDESGMPNNRFLAERTGGTYSTLKVQPAELEDSGVYFCASSPRGLGYSYTFGSGTRLTVV.

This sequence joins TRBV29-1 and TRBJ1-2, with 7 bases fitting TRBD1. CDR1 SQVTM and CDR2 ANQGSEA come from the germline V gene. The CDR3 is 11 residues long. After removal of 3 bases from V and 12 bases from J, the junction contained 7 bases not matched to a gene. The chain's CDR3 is CSVDRGNGNTF. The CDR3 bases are TGCAGCGTTGACAGGGGGAACGGAAACACCTTC.

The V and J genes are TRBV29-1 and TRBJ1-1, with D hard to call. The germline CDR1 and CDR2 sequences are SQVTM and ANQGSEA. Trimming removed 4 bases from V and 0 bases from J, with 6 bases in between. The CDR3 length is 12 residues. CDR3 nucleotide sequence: TGCAGCGTTGCTCGACTGAACACTGAAGCTTTCTTT. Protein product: CSVARLNTEAFF.

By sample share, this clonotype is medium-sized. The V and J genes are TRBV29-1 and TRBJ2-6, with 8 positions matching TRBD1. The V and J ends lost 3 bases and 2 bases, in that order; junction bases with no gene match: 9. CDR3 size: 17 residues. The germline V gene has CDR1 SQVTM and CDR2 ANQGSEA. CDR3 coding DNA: TGCAGCGTTGATGGTGGGGACAGGCTAACTGGGGCCAACGTCCTGACTTTC. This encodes CSVDGGDRLTGANVLTF.